Shown below are 24 T cell receptor beta chains from a single sample sequenced in a study of cytomegalovirus exposure and HLA in healthy donors. It was with 60 Vbeta and 13 Jbeta primers that the PCR ran. TCRdb keeps only in-frame clones here, not all; method: immunoSEQ multiplex PCR. The repertoire holds 63,000 or so clones, with roughly 80% as singletons. The sample consisted of PBMCs. These receptors were obtained from a woman aged 30 to 39 in good health and CMV-seropositive.

The V and J genes are TRBV11-2 and TRBJ2-4; D is uncertain. Germline values: CDR1 SGHAT, CDR2 FQNNGV. With 4 bases removed from V and 6 bases from J, the gap between germline ends came to 7 bases. This CDR3 comprises 12 residues. For the CDR3, the DNA is TGTGCCAGCAGCTCCTCCGGAAACATTCAGTACTTC. This translates into CASSSSGNIQYF.

This chain uses TRBV21-1 with TRBJ2-7; TRBD1 is the table's D call, not checked against the DNA. TRBV21-1 is classified as a pseudogene. The CDR3 runs 16 residues. CDR3 protein: CASLPQGGSGYGEQYF. In DNA form, the CDR3 reads TGTGCCAGCCTACCTCAGGGGGGATCGGGTTATGGCGAGCAGTACTTC.

The CDR3 DNA reads as TGTGCCAGCAGCCCGGGACAATTCTACGAGCAGTACTTC. Encoded protein: CASSPGQFYEQYF. This chain uses TRBV7-6 with TRBJ2-7, with TRBD1 as a possible D gene (6 bases). This CDR3 spans 13 amino acids. The germline CDR1 and CDR2 sequences are SGHVS and FNYEAQ. With 5 bases removed from V and 3 bases from J, the gap between germline ends came to 11 bases.

V usage is TRBV2 and J usage is TRBJ2-1; 9 nucleotides line up with TRBD2. Germline CDR1 is SNHLY and CDR2 is FYNNEI. The CDR3 is made up of 14 amino acids. V was clipped by 6 bases and J by 7 bases; unmatched bases: 7. This CDR3 reads CASRRAGGPNEQFF. CDR3 sequence (DNA): TGTGCCAGCAGACGCGCGGGAGGGCCGAATGAGCAGTTCTTC.

The chain couples TRBV5-1 to TRBJ2-4, with D perhaps TRBD1 (5 bases). The CDR3 is made up of 15 amino acids. Trimming took off 0 bases at V and 4 bases at J, with 11 bases between the two ends. Germline assignment: CDR1 SGHRS and CDR2 YFSETQ. The CDR3 bases are TGCGCCAGCAGCTTGGCAAGGGGCCCAAAAAACATTCAGTACTTC. Residues: CASSLARGPKNIQYF.

The genes are TRBV28 and TRBJ1-6; TRBD1 agrees at 7 bases. The length of the CDR3 is 15 residues. The V and J ends lost 6 bases and 8 bases, in that order; junction bases with no gene match: 10. Per the germline V gene, CDR1 is MDHEN and CDR2 is SYDVKM. CDR3 region: CASRDNRGGHSPLHF. As DNA, the CDR3 is TGTGCCAGCAGAGACAACAGGGGTGGTCATTCACCCCTCCACTTT.

The chain has TRBV30 and TRBJ1-2; perhaps TRBD1 as D (5 bases). From germline, CDR1 is GTSNPN and CDR2 SVGIG (reference sequence). The ends were cut back, 3 bases at V and 4 bases at J, with 9 bases in the middle. The CDR3 totals 12 residues. CDR3 loop: CAWSGGTYGYTF. CDR3 nucleotides: TGTGCCTGGAGCGGGGGAACCTATGGCTACACCTTC.

V gene TRBV7-2 combines with J gene TRBJ2-7, with D possibly TRBD1 on 6 matching bases. Germline lookup yields CDR1 SGHTA and CDR2 FQGNSA. The CDR3 loop spans 12 amino acids. V was trimmed by 8 bases and J by 4 bases, leaving 12 bases between them. The CDR3 bases are TGTGCCAGCTCCCCGACAGGTTACGAGCAGTACTTC. Protein sequence: CASSPTGYEQYF.

This clone is a singleton in its sample. The rearrangement uses TRBV30 and TRBJ2-2; 11 bases map to TRBD2. The trim removed 0 bases at V and 4 bases at J, leaving 7 bases unmatched. Germline-derived CDR1 and CDR2 are GTSNPN and SVGIG (reference sequence). The CDR3 extends over 17 amino acids. This chain's CDR3 is CAWSVVAGGPGTGELFF. CDR3 bases: TGTGCCTGGAGTGTGGTAGCGGGAGGGCCGGGCACCGGGGAGCTGTTTTTT.

The CDR3 reads CASSPGGSLSYEQYF. CDR3 bases: TGTGCCAGTTCCCCAGGCGGGAGCCTCTCCTACGAGCAGTACTTC. The chain uses TRBV19 and TRBJ2-7, with TRBD2 identical over 7 bases. This CDR3 region has 15 residues. V lost 8 bases, J lost 0 bases, and 10 bases stayed unmatched. The germline CDR1 and CDR2 sequences are LNHDA and SQIVND (reference sequence).

The rearrangement links TRBV6-6 to TRBJ1-5; D remains ambiguous. The V end lost 6 bases, the J end lost 8 bases, and 14 bases lay between the germline ends. Germline CDR1 reads MNHNY; CDR2 reads SVGAGI (reference sequence). The CDR3 loop spans 13 amino acids. For the CDR3, the DNA is TGTGCCAGCAGCCATAAAGGGAGTGAGCCCCAGCATTTT. Translating it yields CASSHKGSEPQHF.

The CDR3 sequence: CASSIRQPNTEAFF. CDR3 DNA: TGTGCCAGTAGTATAAGACAGCCGAACACTGAAGCTTTCTTT. The chain couples TRBV19 to TRBJ1-1; D might be TRBD1 (5 bases). Trimming left V 2 bases short and J 1 base short, with 8 bases between. Germline V gene lookup returns CDR1 LNHDA and CDR2 SQIVND (reference sequence). The CDR3 is 14 residues long.

The V call is TRBV30, the J call TRBJ1-5, with TRBD1 identical over 8 bases. The CDR3 is 14 amino acids. V gave up 4 bases and J gave up 3 bases; unmatched junction bases: 5. Germline V CDR1 and CDR2: GTSNPN, SVGIG (reference sequence). The CDR3 DNA reads TGTGCCTGGACGGGACAGGCCTTCAATCAGCCCCAGCATTTT. Its protein product is CAWTGQAFNQPQHF.

The chain is built from TRBV29-1 and TRBJ2-4; the D gene is possibly TRBD1 (5 bases). Trimming removed 4 bases at V and 1 base at J, with 11 bases between. The CDR3 has 14 amino acids. Per the germline V gene, CDR1 is SQVTM and CDR2 is ANQGSEA. CDR3 nucleotide sequence: TGCAGCGTTGCAGGGAAGCAGGCCAAAAACATTCAGTACTTC. Protein product: CSVAGKQAKNIQYF.

Judged by abundance, this clone is medium-sized. The genes are TRBV6-1 and TRBJ2-7, with 7 bases aligning to TRBD2. The V gene's germline CDR1 is MNHNS and CDR2 SASEGT. The ends lost 3 bases at V and 1 base at J; junction bases unmatched: 6. The CDR3 contains 15 residues. The CDR3 spells CASSEVGGDSYEQYF. In nucleotides, the CDR3 is TGTGCCAGCAGTGAGGTGGGGGGGGATTCCTACGAGCAGTACTTC.

This clone was observed a handful of times. This sequence joins TRBV7-9 and TRBJ2-1, with 7 bases matching TRBD1. With 1 base clipped from V and 9 bases from J, the junction kept 12 bases outside the gene matches. The CDR3 spans 16 residues. Germline CDR1 SEHNR, CDR2 FQNEAQ (reference sequence). The DNA for the CDR3 is TGTGCCAGCAGCTTAGGAGGGACAGTCGGGCGGGTTGAGCAGTTCTTC. It specifies CASSLGGTVGRVEQFF. Drawing the rest from reference TRBV7-9 and TRBJ2-1, the complete variable domain is DTGVSQNPRHKITKRGQNVTFRCDPISEHNRLYWYRQTLGQGPEFLTYFQNEAQLEKSRLLSDRFSAERPKGSFSTLEIQRTEQGDSAMYLCASSLGGTVGRVEQFFGPGTRLTVL.

The chain combines TRBV9 with TRBJ2-7; 7 bases line up with TRBD2. V lost 4 bases to trimming and J lost 6 bases; unmatched junction nucleotides: 7. Per germline, CDR1 SGDLS and CDR2 YYNGEE. This CDR3 region has 13 residues. DNA of the CDR3: TGTGCCAGCAGCCCAGGGACTATCCCCGAGCAGTACTTC. Amino acid sequence: CASSPGTIPEQYF.

The chain is built from TRBV28 and TRBJ2-7; 12 bases agree with TRBD2. The CDR3 covers 15 residues. Trimming took 7 bases from V and 4 from J; bases not matched to a gene: 8. CDR1 MDHEN and CDR2 SYDVKM come from the germline V gene. CDR3 region: CASTQTSGSIYEQYF. DNA for the CDR3: TGTGCCAGCACCCAGACTAGCGGGAGCATTTACGAGCAGTACTTC.

In this sample, this clone turned up a few times. The chain is built from TRBV6-1 and TRBJ1-5; D possibly corresponds to TRBD1 (5 bases). V shed 4 bases and J shed 0 bases, with 10 bases lying between them. Germline V gene sequence: CDR1 MNHNS, CDR2 SASEGT. This CDR3 region has 15 residues. CDR3 sequence reads: CASSATVYSNQPQHF. Written as DNA, the CDR3 is TGTGCCAGCAGTGCGACAGTATATAGCAATCAGCCCCAGCATTTT.

The chain links TRBV5-1 to TRBJ2-1; 13 bases agree with TRBD2. V lost 5 bases and J lost 4; bases outside the gene matches: 12. There are 18 residues in the CDR3. CDR1 SGHRS and CDR2 YFSETQ come from the germline V gene. This chain's CDR3 is CASRAGTSGILEYNEQFF. The DNA of the CDR3 is TGCGCCAGCAGAGCCGGGACTAGCGGGATCCTGGAATACAATGAGCAGTTCTTC.

The J gene is TRBJ2-7, the V gene TRBV29-1, with 10 bases fitting TRBD1. Trimming removed 0 bases from V and 9 bases from J; junction bases left unmatched: 11. This CDR3 has 15 residues. Per germline, CDR1 SQVTM and CDR2 ANQGSEA. The CDR3 spells CSVEDYATGGVGQYF. CDR3 DNA sequence: TGCAGCGTTGAAGATTATGCGACAGGGGGCGTGGGGCAGTACTTC.

This chain links TRBV19 with TRBJ2-1, with 7 bases aligning to TRBD1. V shed 10 bases, J shed 0 bases, and the junction held 9 bases outside the gene matches. The CDR3 contains 15 residues. Germline loops: CDR1 LNHDA, CDR2 SQIVND (reference sequence). CDR3 amino acids: CATRPDRSSYNEQFF. In DNA form, the CDR3 reads TGTGCCACCCGGCCGGACAGGAGCTCCTACAATGAGCAGTTCTTC.

This chain connects TRBV19 to TRBJ1-1, with TRBD1 matching over 9 bases. CDR3 length: 16 amino acids. V gave up 3 bases and J gave up 3 bases; unmatched junction bases: 8. CDR1 is LNHDA and CDR2 is SQIVND in the germline V gene (reference sequence). The CDR3 bases are TGTGCCAGTAGTATCGGGAACAGGGGGCGATACACTGAAGCTTTCTTT. It encodes CASSIGNRGRYTEAFF. Filled out from reference TRBV19 and TRBJ1-1, the complete variable domain reads DGGITQSPKYLFRKEGQNVTLSCEQNLNHDAMYWYRQDPGQGLRLIYYSQIVNDFQKGDIAEGYSVSREKKESFPLTVTSAQKNPTAFYLCASSIGNRGRYTEAFFGQGTRLTVV.

This rearrangement joins TRBV4-2 to TRBJ1-4, with 9 nucleotides matching TRBD1. The CDR3 covers 15 residues. Losses at the gene ends were 2 bases for V and 5 bases for J; bases not matched to a gene: 3. CDR1 is LGHNA and CDR2 is YNFKEQ in the germline V gene. The chain's CDR3 is CASSQPGTGNEKLFF. CDR3 bases: TGTGCCAGCAGCCAACCCGGGACAGGGAATGAAAAACTGTTTTTT.